The clone carrying this TCR beta chain was detected once. No antigen is known for it. It was patients with CD8+CD57+ cell expansion by flow cytometry who were chosen for sequencing. Both TCR beta VDJ combination and CDR3 sequence profiling were carried out. Genomic DNA was the template for this profiling. TCRdb recomputed calls from the reads with MiXCR, one row per CDR3 protein. The sample lists hundreds of thousands of distinct CDR3 sequences, around half seen once, with 7.8% in the top ten. This sample stems from a study of CD8+CD57+ T cells in acquired aplastic anemia. Notes on the study in general: A set of roughly 27 CD8+ CDR3 sequences was shared between patients and controls, and these sequences appeared highly expressed in patients.

The CDR3 covers 15 residues. V lost 6 bases and J 0 bases, leaving 9 bases between the germline ends. The chain employs TRBV12-3 or TRBV12-4 and TRBJ2-6; no clear D. The sample was sorted CD4+, CD8+, or CD8+CD57+ T cells (not recorded which) from PBMCs. This receptor was taken from a human donor with aplastic anemia. This CDR3 is CASSPGNSGANVLTF. For the CDR3, the DNA is TGTGCCAGCAGCCCCGGAAACTCTGGGGCCAACGTCCTGACTTTC.